The 28 T cell receptor beta chains presented below share a single source sample, sequenced in a study of glioma-infiltrating T cells after dendritic cell vaccination. This table comes from immunoSEQ multiplex PCR, and its TCRdb copy is limited to in-frame clones, with some not included. The sample consists of more than 95,000 clones, about four fifths of them appearing once. Sequencing used blood, obtained before dendritic cell vaccination. The receptor set was obtained from a human donor with glioblastoma.

The chain uses TRBV2 and TRBJ1-4; 7 bases are a match to TRBD1. This CDR3 has 14 amino acids. The germline V gene has CDR1 SNHLY and CDR2 FYNNEI. Trimming at V came to 6 bases and at J to 7 bases, leaving 8 bases not matched to a gene. The chain's CDR3 is CASRYRGQTEKLFF. CDR3 nucleotide sequence: TGTGCCAGCAGGTACAGGGGTCAAACTGAAAAACTGTTTTTT.

The chain uses TRBV10-1 and TRBJ2-5; D call uncertain. The CDR3 extends over 12 amino acids. The germline V gene has CDR1 WNHNN and CDR2 SYGVQD (reference sequence). V was clipped by 6 bases and J by 0 bases, with 5 bases between them. The CDR3 here is CASSDNQETQYF. In nucleotides, the CDR3 is TGCGCCAGCAGCGACAACCAAGAGACCCAGTACTTC.

V is TRBV10-1 and J is TRBJ2-7; D might be TRBD2 (6 bases). The CDR3 runs 13 residues. Germline loops: CDR1 WNHNN, CDR2 SYGVQD (reference sequence). V dropped 5 bases and J dropped 6 bases, with 14 bases sitting between them. The CDR3 DNA reads TGCGCCAGCAGTTCCGGGGGAGGAGGCGAGCAGTACTTC. Its translation: CASSSGGGGEQYF.

The rearrangement links TRBV19 to TRBJ1-4; D may be TRBD1 (6 bases). Germline V gene sequence: CDR1 LNHDA, CDR2 SQIVND (reference sequence). The V end was cut by 5 bases, the J end by 5 bases, with 15 bases between. The CDR3 is made up of 15 amino acids. The CDR3 sequence: CASSARGLPNEKLFF. The CDR3 DNA is TGTGCCAGTAGTGCCAGGGGCCTCCCGAATGAAAAACTGTTTTTT.

This clone was found a few times. V usage is TRBV10-3 and J usage is TRBJ2-2; 7 bases agree with TRBD2. The CDR3 is 15 amino acids. Germline values: CDR1 ENHRY, CDR2 SYGVKD. V shed 5 bases, J shed 4 bases, and the junction held 7 bases outside the gene matches. CDR3 in DNA: TGTGCCATCAGTCTACGGGACTACCCCACCGGGGAGCTGTTTTTT. Translating gives CAISLRDYPTGELFF.

Only a few counts were recorded for this clone. CDR3 bases: TGTGCCAGCAGCCAAGATCAGGGTGATTCACCCCTCCACTTT. The encoded protein is CASSQDQGDSPLHF. The chain has TRBV14 and TRBJ1-6; possible D gene TRBD1, 5 bases. CDR3 length equals 14 residues. Germline CDR1 reads SGHDN; CDR2 reads FVKESK. V was clipped by 0 bases and J by 8 bases, with 8 bases between them.

V usage is TRBV11-2 and J usage is TRBJ2-5; TRBD2 aligns across 11 bases. V gave up 6 bases and J gave up 4 bases; unmatched junction bases: 13. Germline V gives CDR1 SGHAT, CDR2 FQNNGV. The CDR3 runs 17 residues. CDR3 DNA sequence: TGTGCCAGCAGACCAGGGAGGGGTAGCGGGGGGGTAGAGACCCAGTACTTC. Amino acid sequence: CASRPGRGSGGVETQYF.

The rearrangement links TRBV7-9 to TRBJ1-6, with 8 bases lining up with TRBD1. Unmatched junction bases numbered 7, after V lost 3 bases and J lost 9 bases. This CDR3 has 15 amino acids. Germline CDR1 and CDR2: SEHNR and FQNEAQ (reference sequence). CDR3 loop: CASSLGQGAFSPLHF. The CDR3, as DNA: TGTGCCAGCAGCTTGGGGCAGGGGGCGTTTTCACCCCTCCACTTT.

CDR3 DNA sequence: TGTGCCTGGAGTCCGGGTCAGTCGAGGTTCTTC. Amino acid sequence: CAWSPGQSRFF. The rearrangement joins TRBV30 to TRBJ2-1; unclear D gene. The germline V and J ends were trimmed by 2 bases and 15 bases, with 14 bases remaining between them. There are 11 residues in the CDR3. Per the germline V gene, CDR1 is GTSNPN and CDR2 is SVGIG (reference sequence). The entire variable domain, with the rest obtained from reference TRBV30 and TRBJ2-1, is as follows: SQTIHQWPATLVQPVGSPLSLECTVEGTSNPNLYWYRQAAGRGLQLLFYSVGIGQISSEVPQNLSASRPQDRQFILSSKKLLLSDSGFYLCAWSPGQSRFFGPGTRLTVL.

The chain employs TRBV2 and TRBJ2-5; TRBD2 matches at 15 bases. The CDR3 runs 15 residues. From germline, CDR1 is SNHLY and CDR2 FYNNEI. V was clipped by 4 bases and J by 5 bases; unmatched bases: 2. CDR3 sequence (DNA): TGTGCCAGCAGTGGGACTAGCGGGGGGGCGGAGACCCAGTACTTC. Residues: CASSGTSGGAETQYF.

The CDR3 spells CASSLWGTGGDQNTEAFF. The CDR3 DNA sequence: TGTGCCAGCAGCTTATGGGGGACAGGGGGCGACCAGAACACTGAAGCTTTCTTT. The chain has TRBV11-2 and TRBJ1-1; TRBD1 aligns across 12 bases. Trimming cost V 2 bases and J 1 base; bases outside gene matches: 8. The CDR3 is 18 amino acids. Looked up from germline, CDR1 is SGHAT and CDR2 is FQNNGV.

The CDR3 DNA follows: TGCGCCAGCAGCCACTCGGGAGGGAATCAGCCCCAGCATTTT. Amino acids: CASSHSGGNQPQHF. V and J are TRBV4-1 and TRBJ1-5; D is uncertain. The V end lost 3 bases, the J end lost 4 bases, and 10 bases lay between the germline ends. CDR1 and CDR2 (germline): MGHRA, YSYEKL. The CDR3 consists of 14 residues.

The rearrangement links TRBV5-4 to TRBJ2-7, with TRBD1 matching 7 bases. The V and J ends lost 4 bases and 5 bases, in that order; junction bases with no gene match: 9. CDR1 and CDR2 from the germline V gene are SGHNT and YYREEE (reference sequence). The CDR3 consists of 14 residues. This CDR3 is CASSLTGKLDEQYF. In nucleotides, the CDR3 is TGTGCCAGCAGCCTGACAGGGAAGTTAGACGAGCAGTACTTC. Together with reference TRBV5-4 and TRBJ2-7, the CDR3 gives the full variable domain: ETGVTQSPTHLIKTRGQQVTLRCSSQSGHNTVSWYQQALGQGPQFIFQYYREEENGRGNFPPRFSGLQFPNYSSELNVNALELDDSALYLCASSLTGKLDEQYFGPGTRLTVT.

V is TRBV9 and J is TRBJ1-2; possible D gene TRBD1, 6 bases. Germline lookup yields CDR1 SGDLS and CDR2 YYNGEE. This CDR3 contains 17 residues. The V end was cut by 3 bases, the J end by 3 bases, with 21 bases between. The CDR3 reads CASSALPLSTGHYGYTF. DNA for the CDR3: TGTGCCAGCAGCGCCCTCCCCCTATCGACAGGACACTATGGCTACACCTTC.

The rearrangement joins TRBV30 to TRBJ1-5, with D possibly being TRBD1 (6 bases). The CDR3 totals 16 residues. The V end lost 0 bases, the J end lost 2 bases, and 14 bases lay between the germline ends. Germline V gives CDR1 GTSNPN, CDR2 SVGIG (reference sequence). The CDR3 loop reads CAWSVEGVGGNQPQHF. CDR3 bases: TGTGCCTGGAGTGTAGAGGGGGTCGGAGGCAATCAGCCCCAGCATTTT.

This clone turned up a few times. This may come from a read error, since a much larger clone is one base off. This sequence joins TRBV11-1 and TRBJ1-2; 9 bases fit TRBD1. This CDR3 is built from 12 residues. Germline trimming cut 5 bases from V and 6 bases from J; bases unmatched to any gene: 1. The germline V gene has CDR1 SGHAT and CDR2 FQDESV (reference sequence). The CDR3, as DNA: TGTGCCAGCAGCCGGACAGGGGATGGCTACACCTTC. This encodes CASSRTGDGYTF.

The chain recombines TRBV13 with TRBJ2-2; D call uncertain. Germline CDR1 PRHDT, CDR2 FYEKMQ (reference sequence). V was clipped by 5 bases and J by 4 bases, with 8 bases between them. The CDR3 length is 13 residues. This CDR3 is CASSRLTTGELFF. The CDR3 coding sequence is TGTGCCAGCAGCCGACTTACCACCGGGGAGCTGTTTTTT.

The chain is built from TRBV10-1 and TRBJ2-5; TRBD1 is a possible D gene (6 bases). The CDR3 is made up of 14 amino acids. Germline CDR1 reads WNHNN; CDR2 reads SYGVQD (reference sequence). V lost 8 bases to trimming and J lost 5 bases, with 18 bases between them. The CDR3 here is CASALAGAGETQYF. CDR3 DNA: TGCGCCAGCGCTCTCGCAGGGGCAGGGGAGACCCAGTACTTC.

This chain joins TRBV7-9 and TRBJ2-7; maybe TRBD2 (6 bases). The V end was cut by 8 bases, the J end by 0 bases, with 11 bases between. Germline V gives CDR1 SEHNR, CDR2 FQNEAQ (reference sequence). The CDR3 extends over 13 amino acids. Here the CDR3 reads CASGGTSSYEQYF. CDR3 sequence (DNA): TGTGCCAGCGGAGGGACCAGCTCCTACGAGCAGTACTTC.

V usage is TRBV11-3 and J usage is TRBJ1-2; 11 bases align to TRBD1. Germline CDR1 and CDR2: SGHNT and YENEEA. J gave up 8 bases and V 1 base, and 9 bases lay outside the gene matches. The CDR3 length is 16 residues. The CDR3 protein is CASSLVEDRGLRGYTF. The CDR3 nucleotides are TGTGCCAGCAGCTTAGTGGAGGACAGGGGGCTTCGGGGCTACACCTTC.

V and J are TRBV5-4 and TRBJ1-2, with 7 bases aligning to TRBD1. Germline CDR1 is SGHNT and CDR2 is YYREEE (reference sequence). CDR3 size: 15 residues. With V trimmed by 3 bases and J by 2 bases, 7 bases remained unmatched. CDR3 protein: CASSSVQQGNYGYTF. The CDR3 DNA sequence: TGTGCCAGCAGCTCTGTACAACAGGGGAACTATGGCTACACCTTC.

The rearrangement links TRBV18 to TRBJ2-3, with 7 bases aligning to TRBD2. The germline CDR1 and CDR2 sequences are KGHSH and LQKENI. The CDR3 has 15 residues. With 0 bases clipped from V and 4 bases from J, the junction kept 4 bases outside the gene matches. The CDR3 DNA is TGTGCCAGCTCACCACCGGCAGGGAGGGCAGATACGCAGTATTTT. Residues: CASSPPAGRADTQYF.

J is TRBJ1-2 and V is TRBV19; 10 bases line up with TRBD1. The CDR3 contains 13 residues. Germline V gene lookup returns CDR1 LNHDA and CDR2 SQIVND (reference sequence). V shed 6 bases and J 6 bases; nucleotides not matched to a gene: 4. CDR3 sequence reads: CASSSGTGDGYTF. In DNA form, the CDR3 reads TGTGCCAGTAGCTCCGGGACAGGGGATGGCTACACCTTC.

This clone appeared once. The J gene is TRBJ2-7, the V gene TRBV7-9, with 8 positions matching TRBD1. Germline V gene lookup returns CDR1 SEHNR and CDR2 FQNEAQ (reference sequence). Germline trimming cut 1 base from V and 7 bases from J; bases unmatched to any gene: 9. This CDR3 comprises 15 residues. Written as DNA, the CDR3 is TGTGCCAGCAGCTTAGGGTCAGGGGGCTTGTGGGAGCAGTACTTC. Its protein product is CASSLGSGGLWEQYF. Looking up the rest from reference TRBV7-9 and TRBJ2-7 gives the full variable domain: DTGVSQNPRHKITKRGQNVTFRCDPISEHNRLYWYRQTLGQGPEFLTYFQNEAQLEKSRLLSDRFSAERPKGSFSTLEIQRTEQGDSAMYLCASSLGSGGLWEQYFGPGTRLTVT.

V and J are TRBV19 and TRBJ1-2; TRBD1 agrees at 7 bases. V lost 10 bases, J lost 2 bases, and 16 bases stayed unmatched. Looked up from germline, CDR1 is LNHDA and CDR2 is SQIVND (reference sequence). CDR3 size: 16 residues. In DNA form, the CDR3 reads TGTGCCACCGCGGGGATCACAGGGGAATCCAACTATGGCTACACCTTC. Translation: CATAGITGESNYGYTF.

In its sample, this clone was seen once. The rearrangement joins TRBV10-1 to TRBJ1-1, with D unclear. The germline V gene encodes CDR1 WNHNN and CDR2 SYGVQD (reference sequence). The CDR3 totals 13 residues. Trimming removed 2 bases at V and 0 bases at J, with 4 bases between. The DNA for the CDR3 is TGCGCCAGCAGTGAGAACATGAACACTGAAGCTTTCTTT. Translated: CASSENMNTEAFF.

This clone was detected once. The V gene is TRBV19, the J gene TRBJ2-7; D remains unclear. This CDR3 is 14 amino acids long. V was trimmed by 1 base and J by 0 bases, leaving 7 bases between them. Per the germline V gene, CDR1 is LNHDA and CDR2 is SQIVND (reference sequence). The CDR3 region has the DNA TGTGCCAGTAGTATAGCACAGAGCTCCTACGAGCAGTACTTC. As protein: CASSIAQSSYEQYF.

Only a few counts were recorded for this clone. This chain joins TRBV5-4 and TRBJ1-2; 8 bases map to TRBD1. This CDR3 is 14 amino acids long. V shed 4 bases and J 8 bases; nucleotides not matched to a gene: 10. Per germline, CDR1 SGHNT and CDR2 YYREEE (reference sequence). The CDR3 spells CASSPPDRARGYTF. The CDR3 nucleotides read TGTGCCAGCAGCCCCCCGGACAGGGCGCGAGGCTACACCTTC.